This T cell receptor (beta chain) emerged from a study of radiotherapy plus CTLA-4 blockade in lung cancer. The table came from immunoSEQ multiplex PCR; TCRdb's copy has only in-frame clones and leaves some out. The sample shows 60,000 to 75,000 clones, around 77% of them seen only once. This CDR3 has 18 residues. The V segment lost 0 bases and the J segment 4 bases; nucleotides outside the gene matches: 5. Germline V gene sequence: CDR1 LGHNA, CDR2 YNFKEQ. This receptor was identified in a human donor with non-small cell lung cancer whose response to radiotherapy plus ipilimumab could not be evaluated. Some clones in this sample may be carry-over from other donors' samples. Sequenced material: peripheral blood, taken from a patient treated with radiotherapy plus ipilimumab. V gene TRBV4-2 combines with J gene TRBJ2-5; 16 nucleotides match TRBD2. CDR3 region: CASSQDYGTSGGAETQYF. The CDR3 nucleotides are TGTGCCAGCAGCCAAGATTACGGGACTAGCGGGGGGGCAGAGACCCAGTACTTC.